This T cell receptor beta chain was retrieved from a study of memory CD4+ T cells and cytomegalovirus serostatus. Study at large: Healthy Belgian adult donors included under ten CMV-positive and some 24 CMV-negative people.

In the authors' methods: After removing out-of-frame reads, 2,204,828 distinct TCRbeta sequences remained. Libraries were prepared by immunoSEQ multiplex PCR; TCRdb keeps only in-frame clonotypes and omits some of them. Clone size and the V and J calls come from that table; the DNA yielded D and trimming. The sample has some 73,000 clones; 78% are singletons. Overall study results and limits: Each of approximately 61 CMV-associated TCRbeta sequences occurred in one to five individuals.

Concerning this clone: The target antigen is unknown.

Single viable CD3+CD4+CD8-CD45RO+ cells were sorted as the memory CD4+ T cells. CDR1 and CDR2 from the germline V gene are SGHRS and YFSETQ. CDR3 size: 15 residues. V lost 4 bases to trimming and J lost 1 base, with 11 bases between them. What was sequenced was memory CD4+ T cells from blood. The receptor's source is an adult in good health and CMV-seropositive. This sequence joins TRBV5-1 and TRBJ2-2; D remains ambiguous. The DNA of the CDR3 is TGCGCCAGCAGCCTCTGGAAGAAGAACACCGGGGAGCTGTTTTTT. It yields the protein CASSLWKKNTGELFF.